The 9 T cell receptor beta chains below were found in one sample sequenced in a study of cytomegalovirus exposure and HLA in healthy donors (dated by TCRdb to about 2017). Receptors were amplified or captured by the immunoSEQ multiplex PCR assay. For the multiplex PCR, a mixture combining 60 forward primers for TCR Vbeta segments and 13 reverse primers for TCR Jbeta segments was used. The clones in this table, taken by TCRdb from immuneACCESS, are in-frame only. Not every clone is retained; where verified, under half of the shortfall comes from an unresolved V gene, and the cause of the rest is unknown. For this sample there are about 160,000 clones; roughly 80% appear just once. The ten largest account for approximately 11% of the sample. The sample taken for sequencing was PBMCs. These receptors were taken from a man over 45 in good health and CMV-seropositive.

This sequence joins TRBV5-4 and TRBJ2-7, with D maybe TRBD2 (5 bases). Germline CDR1 reads SGHNT; CDR2 reads YYREEE (reference sequence). Deletions cut 4 bases from V and 2 bases from J, with 19 bases between. This CDR3 has 16 residues. The CDR3 region has the DNA TGTGCCAGCAGCCTAGACTACCAGACGGGAACCTACGAGCAGTACTTC. Its translation is CASSLDYQTGTYEQYF.

This rearrangement joins TRBV19 to TRBJ2-1; D ambiguous. Trimming removed 1 base at V and 5 bases at J, with 21 bases between. From germline, CDR1 is LNHDA and CDR2 SQIVND (reference sequence). The CDR3 is 18 amino acids. This chain's CDR3 is CASSIGGGYRDLHNEQFF. The DNA of the CDR3 is TGTGCCAGTAGTATAGGAGGCGGCTACCGAGATTTACACAATGAGCAGTTCTTC.

This clone has only one observation. This same CDR3 is encoded by further DNA sequences in the sample. The J gene is TRBJ2-1, the V gene TRBV28; 8 bases align to TRBD1. Germline CDR1 is MDHEN and CDR2 is SYDVKM. The V segment lost 2 bases and the J segment 7 bases; nucleotides outside the gene matches: 13. CDR3 size: 17 residues. CDR3 sequence (DNA): TGTGCCAGCAGTTTAAGTGTATCGGCAGGGGGCATTAATGAGCAGTTCTTC. It is translated as CASSLSVSAGGINEQFF.

This clone was seen a handful of times. V gene TRBV5-1 combines with J gene TRBJ2-5; possibly TRBD2 for D (5 bases). Germline V gives CDR1 SGHRS, CDR2 YFSETQ. The CDR3 has 14 residues. V was trimmed by 0 bases and J by 4 bases, leaving 10 bases between them. CDR3 loop: CASSLGLASETQYF. CDR3 nucleotide sequence: TGCGCCAGCAGCTTGGGGCTAGCATCAGAGACCCAGTACTTC.

V usage is TRBV11-3 and J usage is TRBJ2-3; D is possibly TRBD1 (5 bases). Trimming stripped 5 bases from V and 0 bases from J, with 15 bases between. CDR3 length: 16 residues. Looked up from germline, CDR1 is SGHNT and CDR2 is YENEEA. In DNA, the CDR3 is TGTGCCAGCAGCCTTTCGCCCGACAGAAGCACAGATACGCAGTATTTT. Its protein is CASSLSPDRSTDTQYF. Looking up the rest from reference TRBV11-3 and TRBJ2-3 gives the full variable domain: EAGVVQSPRYKIIEKKQPVAFWCNPISGHNTLYWYLQNLGQGPELLIRYENEEAVDDSQLPKDRFSAERLKGVDSTLKIQPAELGDSAVYLCASSLSPDRSTDTQYFGPGTRLTVL.

This clone came up once. The chain combines TRBV4-3 with TRBJ2-2; D possibly corresponds to TRBD1 (5 bases). The V and J ends lost 0 bases and 7 bases respectively, with 12 bases between them. CDR3 length: 15 residues. Germline CDR1 LGHNA, CDR2 YSLEER. The CDR3 DNA is TGCGCCAGCAGCCAAGATTTCAGGGTTGGCGGGGAGCTGTTTTTT. Residues: CASSQDFRVGGELFF.

The chain couples TRBV10-3 to TRBJ2-5; maybe TRBD2 (6 bases). Trimming shortened V by 4 bases and J by 4 bases, and 10 bases separated the two germline ends. The CDR3 is 13 residues long. The germline CDR1 and CDR2 sequences are ENHRY and SYGVKD. CDR3 bases: TGTGCCATCAGTGTGGGAGGATCAGAGACCCAGTACTTC. Translation: CAISVGGSETQYF.

This clone has only a few counts. The chain combines TRBV11-1 with TRBJ2-2; weak D call: TRBD2 (6 bases). Trimming pared 5 bases from V and 7 bases from J, leaving 14 bases between. This CDR3 is 14 amino acids long. CDR1 is SGHAT, CDR2 FQDESV, per germline (reference sequence). CDR3 region: CASSPGTSGGELFF. The CDR3 DNA reads as TGTGCCAGCAGCCCCGGGACTTCGGGCGGGGAGCTGTTTTTT.

The chain combines TRBV28 with TRBJ1-1; D unresolved. The V gene lost 4 bases and the J gene lost 8 bases, with 23 bases spanning the gap. This CDR3 is 16 amino acids long. From germline, CDR1 is MDHEN and CDR2 SYDVKM. The CDR3 loop reads CASSSNRYDTDLEAFF. The CDR3 coding sequence is TGTGCCAGCAGTTCCAACCGGTATGATACAGATCTGGAAGCTTTCTTT.